Below, 15 T cell receptor beta chains from the same sample are listed, as sequenced in a study of PD-1 blockade in classical Hodgkin lymphoma. The time point: cycle 4 day 1 (C4D1), after less than 7 weeks of nivolumab. Each patient's relapse followed autologous stem cell transplantation, and brentuximab vedotin exposure varied. Sequencing was performed with immunoSEQ multiplex PCR; in TCRdb, only in-frame clones are kept and a portion is missing. The data show 99,000 or so clones, roughly nine tenths seen once. Sequenced here: peripheral blood mononuclear cells (PBMCs), sampled before the fourth cycle of nivolumab. Every receptor here comes from a human donor with classical Hodgkin lymphoma.

The rearrangement joins TRBV14 to TRBJ2-7; 13 positions match TRBD2. J was trimmed by 8 bases and V by 1 base; bases with no gene match: 8. CDR1 is SGHDN, CDR2 FVKESK, per germline. CDR3 length equals 16 residues. CDR3 nucleotides: TGTGCCAGCAGCCAAGGACTAGCGGGAGGAGCATTTAAGCAGTACTTC. This gives the protein CASSQGLAGGAFKQYF.

The chain combines TRBV6-5 with TRBJ2-7; TRBD2 matches at 7 bases. This CDR3 has 13 amino acids. The trim removed 0 bases at V and 6 bases at J, leaving 2 bases unmatched. CDR1 and CDR2 from the germline V gene are MNHEY and SVGAGI. The CDR3 region has the DNA TGTGCCAGCAGTTACTCACAGCGGGGCGAGCAGTACTTC. It translates to CASSYSQRGEQYF.

The rearrangement uses TRBV27 and TRBJ2-7; 8 bases fit TRBD1. This CDR3 has 14 amino acids. Trimming removed 9 bases from V and 6 bases from J; junction bases left unmatched: 13. The germline V gene encodes CDR1 MNHEY and CDR2 SMNVEV (reference sequence). CDR3 DNA: TGTGCCAGTCAAAACCTCAGGGGGCTTGGCGAGCAGTACTTC. Translating it yields CASQNLRGLGEQYF.

This chain connects TRBV7-2 to TRBJ1-6; D ambiguous. The CDR3 sequence is 16 residues long. Germline CDR1 reads SGHTA; CDR2 reads FQGNSA. Trimming stripped 1 base from V and 7 bases from J, with 14 bases between. The CDR3 bases are TGTGCCAGCAGCTTAGGACCCTCAGGAGGAAATTCACCCCTCCACTTT. This sequence encodes CASSLGPSGGNSPLHF.

The chain uses TRBV19 and TRBJ1-2, with a weak D call TRBD1 (6 bases). The V end was cut by 3 bases, the J end by 6 bases, with 14 bases between. The germline V gene has CDR1 LNHDA and CDR2 SQIVND (reference sequence). This CDR3 is 14 amino acids long. CDR3 DNA: TGTGCCAGTAGTATTACTCCGGGGGCCAATGGCTACACCTTC. This codes for CASSITPGANGYTF.

V and J are TRBV4-1 and TRBJ2-7, with TRBD1 matching 9 bases. Germline V CDR1 and CDR2: MGHRA, YSYEKL. V lost 5 bases to trimming and J lost 5 bases; unmatched junction nucleotides: 10. The CDR3 sequence is 15 residues long. The CDR3 sequence is CASSGPGTGSHEQYF. CDR3 sequence (DNA): TGCGCCAGCAGCGGGCCCGGGACAGGGTCCCACGAGCAGTACTTC.

The rearrangement joins TRBV7-2 to TRBJ2-5; the D gene is possibly TRBD1 (6 bases). Germline CDR1 and CDR2: SGHTA and FQGNSA. There are 14 residues in the CDR3. Trimming removed 5 bases from V and 1 base from J, with 11 bases in between. The CDR3 is CASSRDTPQETQYF. CDR3 DNA: TGTGCCAGCAGCCGGGACACCCCCCAAGAGACCCAGTACTTC.

The rearrangement uses TRBV4-3 and TRBJ2-2; possible D gene TRBD1, 5 bases. The V gene's germline CDR1 is LGHNA and CDR2 YSLEER. The CDR3 length is 14 residues. V shed 1 base and J shed 7 bases, with 10 bases lying between them. CDR3 amino acids: CASSQVSGNGELFF. In DNA, the CDR3 is TGCGCCAGCAGCCAAGTTTCAGGGAACGGGGAGCTGTTTTTT.

The CDR3 DNA follows: TGTGCCATCAGTGATAACGGGCAGGCCAATACGCAGTATTTT. Its translation: CAISDNGQANTQYF. V usage is TRBV10-3 and J usage is TRBJ2-3; D remains unclear. Germline CDR1 reads ENHRY; CDR2 reads SYGVKD. The CDR3 has 14 residues. Trimming left V 3 bases short and J 7 bases short, with 14 bases between.

The CDR3 is CASSRQGMTYEQYF. DNA of the CDR3: TGTGCCAGCAGTAGACAGGGGATGACCTACGAGCAGTACTTC. The chain employs TRBV2 and TRBJ2-7; 8 bases align to TRBD1. The V gene end was trimmed by 5 bases and the J gene end by 2 bases; junction bases not matched to a gene: 5. CDR1 is SNHLY and CDR2 is FYNNEI in the germline V gene. This CDR3 comprises 14 residues.

The rearrangement joins TRBV29-1 to TRBJ2-7; 8 bases align to TRBD2. CDR3 length: 14 residues. After removal of 6 bases from V and 0 bases from J, the junction contained 7 bases not matched to a gene. Germline V CDR1 and CDR2: SQVTM, ANQGSEA. The DNA for the CDR3 is TGCAGCGTCATACTAGCGGACTTCTCCTACGAGCAGTACTTC. It specifies CSVILADFSYEQYF.

The chain carries TRBV27 and TRBJ1-1; D is undetermined. The CDR3 is 16 amino acids. The germline gives CDR1 MNHEY, CDR2 SMNVEV (reference sequence). V was cut by 5 bases and J by 1 base, with 17 bases left in between. CDR3 nucleotides: TGTGCCAGCAGTGGGGTCCAGCCCTACGGGAACACTGAAGCTTTCTTT. It encodes CASSGVQPYGNTEAFF.

This chain joins TRBV4-3 and TRBJ1-3; no clear D gene. This CDR3 comprises 15 residues. The V end was cut by 0 bases, the J end by 2 bases, with 8 bases between. Germline-derived CDR1 and CDR2 are LGHNA and YSLEER. The CDR3 loop is CASSQDSGTGNTIYF. The CDR3 nucleotides are TGCGCCAGCAGCCAAGATTCCGGGACTGGAAACACCATATATTTT.

V is TRBV19 and J is TRBJ1-1; the D gene is possibly TRBD1 (5 bases). Trimming removed 5 bases from V and 4 bases from J, with 17 bases in between. This CDR3 has 15 amino acids. From germline, CDR1 is LNHDA and CDR2 SQIVND (reference sequence). Written as DNA, the CDR3 is TGTGCCAGTAGTTCGGGACGGGGCCGGGGCACTGAAGCTTTCTTT. It encodes CASSSGRGRGTEAFF.

This rearrangement joins TRBV19 to TRBJ1-1; the D gene is possibly TRBD1 (5 bases). The CDR3 runs 13 residues. V lost 7 bases to trimming and J lost 4 bases, with 13 bases between them. Germline V CDR1 and CDR2: LNHDA, SQIVND (reference sequence). The CDR3 loop reads CASTPGTGTEAFF. CDR3 DNA sequence: TGTGCCAGTACTCCAGGGACGGGCACTGAAGCTTTCTTT.